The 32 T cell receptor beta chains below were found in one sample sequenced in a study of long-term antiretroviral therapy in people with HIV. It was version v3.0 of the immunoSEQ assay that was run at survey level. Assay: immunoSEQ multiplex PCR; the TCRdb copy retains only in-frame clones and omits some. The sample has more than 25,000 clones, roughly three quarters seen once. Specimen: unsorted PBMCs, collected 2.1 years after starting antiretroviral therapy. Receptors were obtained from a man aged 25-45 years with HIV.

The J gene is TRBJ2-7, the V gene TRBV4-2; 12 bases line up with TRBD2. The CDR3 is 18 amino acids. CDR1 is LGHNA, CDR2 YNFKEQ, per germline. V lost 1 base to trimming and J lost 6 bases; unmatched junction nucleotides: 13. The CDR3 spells CASSQVTSGGPLLGEQYF. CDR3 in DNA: TGTGCCAGCAGCCAAGTGACTAGCGGGGGCCCACTATTAGGCGAGCAGTACTTC.

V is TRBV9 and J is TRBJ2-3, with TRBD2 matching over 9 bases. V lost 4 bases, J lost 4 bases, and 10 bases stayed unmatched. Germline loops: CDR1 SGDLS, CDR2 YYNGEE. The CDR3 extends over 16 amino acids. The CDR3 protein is CASSFLAGMGADTQYF. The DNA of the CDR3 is TGTGCCAGCAGCTTTCTAGCGGGGATGGGTGCAGATACGCAGTATTTT.

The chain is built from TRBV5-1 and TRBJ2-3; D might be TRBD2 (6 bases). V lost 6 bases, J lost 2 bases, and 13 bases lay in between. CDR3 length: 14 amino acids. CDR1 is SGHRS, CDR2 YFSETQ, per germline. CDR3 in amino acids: CASTRDSSTDTQYF. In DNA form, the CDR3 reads TGCGCCAGCACCCGGGACTCTTCCACAGATACGCAGTATTTT.

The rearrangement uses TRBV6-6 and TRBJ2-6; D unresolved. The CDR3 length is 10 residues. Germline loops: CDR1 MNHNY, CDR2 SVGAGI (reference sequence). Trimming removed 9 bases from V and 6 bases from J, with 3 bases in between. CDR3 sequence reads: CASPANVLTF. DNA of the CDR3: TGTGCCAGTCCGGCCAACGTCCTGACTTTC.

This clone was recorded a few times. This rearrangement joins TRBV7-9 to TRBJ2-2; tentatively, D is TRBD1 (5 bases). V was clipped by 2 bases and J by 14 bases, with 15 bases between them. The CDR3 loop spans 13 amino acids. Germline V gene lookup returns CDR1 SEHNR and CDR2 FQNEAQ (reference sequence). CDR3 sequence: CASSLSDKGQLFF. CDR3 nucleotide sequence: TGTGCCAGCAGCTTATCGGACAAGGGCCAACTGTTTTTT. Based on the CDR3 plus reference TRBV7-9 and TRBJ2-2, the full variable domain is DTGVSQNPRHKITKRGQNVTFRCDPISEHNRLYWYRQTLGQGPEFLTYFQNEAQLEKSRLLSDRFSAERPKGSFSTLEIQRTEQGDSAMYLCASSLSDKGQLFFGEGSRLTVL.

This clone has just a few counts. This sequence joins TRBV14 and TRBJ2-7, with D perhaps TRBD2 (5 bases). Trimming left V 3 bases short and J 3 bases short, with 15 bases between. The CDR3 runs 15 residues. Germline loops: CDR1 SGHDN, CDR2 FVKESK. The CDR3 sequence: CASSQRVNSFYEQYF. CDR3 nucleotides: TGTGCCAGCAGCCAGAGGGTTAACAGCTTCTACGAGCAGTACTTC.

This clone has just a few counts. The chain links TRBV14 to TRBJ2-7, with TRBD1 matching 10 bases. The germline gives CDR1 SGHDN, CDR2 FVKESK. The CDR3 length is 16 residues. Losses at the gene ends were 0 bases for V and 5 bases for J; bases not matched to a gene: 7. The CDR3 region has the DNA TGTGCCAGCAGCCAAGATCCTGGACAGGGGGACAACGAGCAGTACTTC. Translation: CASSQDPGQGDNEQYF.

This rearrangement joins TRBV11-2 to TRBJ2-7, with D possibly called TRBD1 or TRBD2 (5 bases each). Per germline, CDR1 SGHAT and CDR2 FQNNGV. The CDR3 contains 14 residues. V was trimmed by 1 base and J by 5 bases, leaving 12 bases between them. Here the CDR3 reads CASSLGGRINEQYF. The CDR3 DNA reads TGTGCCAGCAGCTTAGGGGGACGGATAAACGAGCAGTACTTC.

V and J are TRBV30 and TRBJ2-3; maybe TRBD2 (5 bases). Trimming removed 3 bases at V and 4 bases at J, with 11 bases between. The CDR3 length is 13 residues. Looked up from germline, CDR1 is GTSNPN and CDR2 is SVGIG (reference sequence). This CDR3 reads CAWRVLGADTQYF. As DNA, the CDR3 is TGTGCCTGGAGGGTCCTCGGGGCAGATACGCAGTATTTT.

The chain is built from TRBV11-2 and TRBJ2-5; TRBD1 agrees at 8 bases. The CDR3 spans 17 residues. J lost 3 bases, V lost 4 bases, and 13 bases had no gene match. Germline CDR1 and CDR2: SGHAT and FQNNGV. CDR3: CASSSGRTGGQEETQYF. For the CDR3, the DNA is TGTGCCAGCAGCTCCGGCCGAACAGGGGGTCAAGAAGAGACCCAGTACTTC.

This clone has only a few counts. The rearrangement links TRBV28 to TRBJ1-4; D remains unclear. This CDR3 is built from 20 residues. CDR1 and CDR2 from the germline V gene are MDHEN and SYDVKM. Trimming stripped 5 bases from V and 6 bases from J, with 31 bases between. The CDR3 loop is CASSLSFGDLRSGWDEKLFF. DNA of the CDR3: TGTGCCAGCAGTCTAAGTTTTGGGGATCTGCGGAGCGGATGGGATGAAAAACTGTTTTTT.

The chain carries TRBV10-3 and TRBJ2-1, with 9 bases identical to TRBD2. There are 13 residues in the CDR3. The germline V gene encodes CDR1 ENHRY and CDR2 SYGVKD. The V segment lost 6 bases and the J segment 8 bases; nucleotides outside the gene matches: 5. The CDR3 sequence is CAIRGLAGHEQFF. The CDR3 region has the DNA TGTGCCATCAGGGGACTAGCAGGCCATGAGCAGTTCTTC.

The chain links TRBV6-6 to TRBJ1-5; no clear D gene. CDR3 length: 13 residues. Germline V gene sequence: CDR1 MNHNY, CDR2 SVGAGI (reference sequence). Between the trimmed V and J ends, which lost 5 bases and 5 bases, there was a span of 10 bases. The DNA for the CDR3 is TGTGCCAGCAGTACTGGTGGGGATCAGCCCCAGCATTTT. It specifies CASSTGGDQPQHF.

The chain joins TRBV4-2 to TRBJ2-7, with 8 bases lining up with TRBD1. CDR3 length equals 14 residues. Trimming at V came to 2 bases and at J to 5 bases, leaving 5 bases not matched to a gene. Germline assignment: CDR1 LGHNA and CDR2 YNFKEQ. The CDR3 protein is CASSQYDRGNEQYF. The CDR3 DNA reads TGTGCCAGCAGCCAATACGACAGGGGCAACGAGCAGTACTTC.

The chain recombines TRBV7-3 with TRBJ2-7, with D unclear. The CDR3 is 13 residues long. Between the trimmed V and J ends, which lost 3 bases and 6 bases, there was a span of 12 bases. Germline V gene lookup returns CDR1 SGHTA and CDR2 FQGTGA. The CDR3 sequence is CASSFGSLTEQYF. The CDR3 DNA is TGTGCCAGCAGCTTCGGATCTCTGACCGAGCAGTACTTC.

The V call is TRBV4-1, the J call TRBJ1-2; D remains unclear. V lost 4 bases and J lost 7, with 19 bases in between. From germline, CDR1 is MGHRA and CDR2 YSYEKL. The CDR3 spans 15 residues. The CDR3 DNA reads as TGCGCCAGCAGCCCTCGACTATCCGGGTACGGTGGCTACACCTTC. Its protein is CASSPRLSGYGGYTF.

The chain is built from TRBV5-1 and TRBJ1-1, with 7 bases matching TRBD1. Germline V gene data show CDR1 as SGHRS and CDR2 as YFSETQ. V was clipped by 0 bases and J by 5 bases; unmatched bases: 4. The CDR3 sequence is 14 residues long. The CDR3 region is CASSLGQGGTEAFF. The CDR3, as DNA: TGCGCCAGCAGCTTGGGACAGGGAGGTACTGAAGCTTTCTTT.

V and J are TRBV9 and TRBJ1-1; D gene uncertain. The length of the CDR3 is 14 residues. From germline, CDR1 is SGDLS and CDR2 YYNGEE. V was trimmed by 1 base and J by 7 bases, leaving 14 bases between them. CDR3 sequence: CASSVKSDLGEAFF. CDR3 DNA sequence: TGTGCCAGCAGCGTAAAGTCAGATTTGGGTGAAGCTTTCTTT.

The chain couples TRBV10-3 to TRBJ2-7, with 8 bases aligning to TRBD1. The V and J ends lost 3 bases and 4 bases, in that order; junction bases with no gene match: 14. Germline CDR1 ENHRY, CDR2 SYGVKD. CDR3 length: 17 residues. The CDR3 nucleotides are TGTGCCATCAGTGAAGTTCGAAGGGCAGGGGGCCGGTACGAGCAGTACTTC. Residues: CAISEVRRAGGRYEQYF.

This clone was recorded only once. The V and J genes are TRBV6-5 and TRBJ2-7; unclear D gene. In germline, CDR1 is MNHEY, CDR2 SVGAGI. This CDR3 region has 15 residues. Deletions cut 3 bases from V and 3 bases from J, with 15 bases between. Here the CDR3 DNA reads TGTGCCAGCAGTTATAACCCGGCCCCCCACTACGAGCAGTACTTC. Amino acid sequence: CASSYNPAPHYEQYF.

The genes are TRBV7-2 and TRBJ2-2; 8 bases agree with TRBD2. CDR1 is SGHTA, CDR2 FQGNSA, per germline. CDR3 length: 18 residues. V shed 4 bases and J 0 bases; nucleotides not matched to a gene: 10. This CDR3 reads CASSWGPGGASNTGELFF. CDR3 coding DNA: TGTGCCAGCAGCTGGGGGCCCGGGGGGGCTTCGAACACCGGGGAGCTGTTTTTT.

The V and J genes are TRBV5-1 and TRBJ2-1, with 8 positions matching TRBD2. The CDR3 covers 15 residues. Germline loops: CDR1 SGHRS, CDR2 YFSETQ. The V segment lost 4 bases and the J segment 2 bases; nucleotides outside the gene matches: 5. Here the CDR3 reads CASSITGGPYNEQFF. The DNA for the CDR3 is TGCGCCAGCAGCATCACGGGGGGGCCCTACAATGAGCAGTTCTTC.

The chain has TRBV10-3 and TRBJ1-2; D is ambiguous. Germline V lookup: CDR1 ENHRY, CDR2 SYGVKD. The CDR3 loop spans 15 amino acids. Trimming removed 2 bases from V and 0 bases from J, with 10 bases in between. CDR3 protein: CAISEPRPSNYGYTF. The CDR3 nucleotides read TGTGCCATCAGTGAGCCCAGGCCGTCTAACTATGGCTACACCTTC.

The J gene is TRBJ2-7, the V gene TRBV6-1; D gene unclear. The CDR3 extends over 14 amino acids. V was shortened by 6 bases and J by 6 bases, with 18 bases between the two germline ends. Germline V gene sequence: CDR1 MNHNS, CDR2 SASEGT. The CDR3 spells CASRGPGSLGEQYF. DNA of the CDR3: TGTGCCAGCAGGGGCCCCGGGTCTCTGGGCGAGCAGTACTTC.

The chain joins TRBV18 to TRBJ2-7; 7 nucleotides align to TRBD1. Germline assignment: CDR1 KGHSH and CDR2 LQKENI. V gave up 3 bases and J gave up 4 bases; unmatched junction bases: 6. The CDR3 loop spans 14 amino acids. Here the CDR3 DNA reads TGTGCCAGCTCACCTGGACAGGTCCAGTACGAGCAGTACTTC. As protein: CASSPGQVQYEQYF.

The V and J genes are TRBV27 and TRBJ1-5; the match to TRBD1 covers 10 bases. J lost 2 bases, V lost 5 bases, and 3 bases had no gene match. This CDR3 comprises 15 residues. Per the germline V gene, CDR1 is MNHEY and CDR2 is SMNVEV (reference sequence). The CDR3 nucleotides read TGTGCCAGCAGTGTGACAGGGGGCGGCAATCAGCCCCAGCATTTT. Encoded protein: CASSVTGGGNQPQHF.

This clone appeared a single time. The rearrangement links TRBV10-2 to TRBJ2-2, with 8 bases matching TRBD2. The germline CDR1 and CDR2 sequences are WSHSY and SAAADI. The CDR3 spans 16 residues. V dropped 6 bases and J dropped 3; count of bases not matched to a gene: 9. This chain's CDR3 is CASRSREGHDTGELFF. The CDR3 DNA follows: TGCGCCAGCAGGAGTCGGGAGGGCCATGACACCGGGGAGCTGTTTTTT.

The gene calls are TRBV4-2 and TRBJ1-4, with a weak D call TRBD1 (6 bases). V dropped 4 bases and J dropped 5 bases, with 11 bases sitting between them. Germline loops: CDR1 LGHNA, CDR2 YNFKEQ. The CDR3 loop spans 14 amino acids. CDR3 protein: CASSPGTLNEKLFF. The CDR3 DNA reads TGTGCCAGCAGCCCAGGGACACTGAATGAAAAACTGTTTTTT.

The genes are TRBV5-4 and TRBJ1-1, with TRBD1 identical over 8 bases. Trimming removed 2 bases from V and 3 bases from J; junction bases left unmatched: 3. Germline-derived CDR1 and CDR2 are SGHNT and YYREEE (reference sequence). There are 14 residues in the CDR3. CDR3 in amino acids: CASSLGQGYTEAFF. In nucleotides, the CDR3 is TGTGCCAGCAGCTTAGGACAGGGCTACACTGAAGCTTTCTTT.

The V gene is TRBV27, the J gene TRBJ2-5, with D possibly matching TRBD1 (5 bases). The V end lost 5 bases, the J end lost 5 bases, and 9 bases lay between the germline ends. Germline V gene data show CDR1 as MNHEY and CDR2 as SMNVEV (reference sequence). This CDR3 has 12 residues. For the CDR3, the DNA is TGTGCCAGCAGTCGCCCAGGGGAGACCCAGTACTTC. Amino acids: CASSRPGETQYF.

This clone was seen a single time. The CDR3: CAWSQQGSWEKLFF. CDR3 sequence (DNA): TGTGCCTGGAGCCAACAGGGGAGTTGGGAAAAACTGTTTTTT. V is TRBV30 and J is TRBJ1-4; TRBD1 matches at 7 bases. V lost 3 bases to trimming and J lost 8 bases; unmatched junction nucleotides: 9. This CDR3 comprises 14 residues. CDR1 GTSNPN and CDR2 SVGIG come from the germline V gene (reference sequence).

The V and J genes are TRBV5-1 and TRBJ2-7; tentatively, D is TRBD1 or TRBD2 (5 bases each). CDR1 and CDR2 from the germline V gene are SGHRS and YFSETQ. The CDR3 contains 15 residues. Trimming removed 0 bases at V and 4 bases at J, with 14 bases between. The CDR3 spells CASSLGGSGRYEQYF. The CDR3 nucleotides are TGCGCCAGCAGCTTGGGGGGGTCCGGACGATACGAGCAGTACTTC.